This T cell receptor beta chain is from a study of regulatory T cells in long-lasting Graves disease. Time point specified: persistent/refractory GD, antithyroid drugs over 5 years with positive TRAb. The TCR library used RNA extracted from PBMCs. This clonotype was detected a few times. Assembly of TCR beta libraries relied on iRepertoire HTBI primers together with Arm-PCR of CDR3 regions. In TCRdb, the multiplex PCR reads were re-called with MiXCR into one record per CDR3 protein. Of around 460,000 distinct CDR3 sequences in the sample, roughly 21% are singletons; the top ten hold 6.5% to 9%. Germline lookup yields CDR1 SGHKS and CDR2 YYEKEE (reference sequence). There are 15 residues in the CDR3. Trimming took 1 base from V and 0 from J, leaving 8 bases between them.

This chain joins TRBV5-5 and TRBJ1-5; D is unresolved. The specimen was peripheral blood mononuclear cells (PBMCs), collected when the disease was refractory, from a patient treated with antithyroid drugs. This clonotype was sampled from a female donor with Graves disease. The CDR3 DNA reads TGTGCCAGCAGCTTGTGGCAGAATAGCAATCAGCCCCAGCATTTT. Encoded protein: CASSLWQNSNQPQHF.